This TCR beta chain was recovered during a study of CD8 T cells in Susac syndrome. The table lists this clonotype with a count of one. Germline V lookup: CDR1 DFQATT, CDR2 SNEGSKA (reference sequence). The CDR3 has 14 residues. V dropped 3 bases and J dropped 7; count of bases not matched to a gene: 9. Random hexamers were used to reverse transcribe roughly 0.5 to 1 ug of RNA. Amplification of TCR beta CDR3 by immunoSEQ multiplex PCR spanned 54 Vbeta and 13 Jbeta. Using its own MiXCR run on the immunoSEQ multiplex PCR reads, TCRdb lists one record per CDR3 protein. The sample yields 250,000 to 300,000 distinct CDR3 sequences, about 91% seen once.

Material: CD8+ T cells from PBMCs. The chain recombines TRBV20-1 with TRBJ2-5; TRBD1 aligns across 9 bases. The clonotype was recovered from a human donor with multiple sclerosis. The CDR3 sequence is CSARPGQGQGTQYF. The CDR3 coding sequence is TGCAGTGCTAGGCCGGGACAGGGACAGGGGACCCAGTACTTC.